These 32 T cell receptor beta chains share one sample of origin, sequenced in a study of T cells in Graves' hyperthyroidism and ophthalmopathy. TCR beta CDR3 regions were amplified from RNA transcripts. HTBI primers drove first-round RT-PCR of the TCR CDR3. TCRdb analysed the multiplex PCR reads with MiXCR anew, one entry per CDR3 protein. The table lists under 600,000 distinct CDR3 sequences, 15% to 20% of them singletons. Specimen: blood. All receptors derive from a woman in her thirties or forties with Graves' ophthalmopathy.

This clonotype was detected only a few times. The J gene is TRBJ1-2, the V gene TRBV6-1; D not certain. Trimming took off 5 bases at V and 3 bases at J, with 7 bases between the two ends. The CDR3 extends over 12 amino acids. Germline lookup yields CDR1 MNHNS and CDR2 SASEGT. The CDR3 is CASSSLDYGYTF. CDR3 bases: TGTGCCAGCAGTTCCTTAGACTATGGCTACACCTTC.

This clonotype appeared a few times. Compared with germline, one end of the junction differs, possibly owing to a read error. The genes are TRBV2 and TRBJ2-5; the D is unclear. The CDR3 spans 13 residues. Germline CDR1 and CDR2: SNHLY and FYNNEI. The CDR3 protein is CASRAQAQETQHF. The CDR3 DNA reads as TGTGCCAGCAGGGCCCAAGCCCAAGAGACCCAGCACTTC. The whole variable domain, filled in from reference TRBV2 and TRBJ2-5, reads EPEVTQTPSHQVTQMGQEVILRCVPISNHLYFYWYRQILGQKVEFLVSFYNNEISEKSEIFDDQFSVERPDGSNFTLKIRSTKLEDSAMYFCASRAQAQETQHFGPGTRLLVL.

DNA for the CDR3: TGTGCCAGCAGAAAAGTATGGCCCATGGATTATGGCTACACCTTC. Translation gives CASRKVWPMDYGYTF. The chain couples TRBV12-3 or TRBV12-4 to TRBJ1-2; D ambiguous. Trimming pared 6 bases from V and 5 bases from J, leaving 19 bases between. The CDR3 sequence is 15 residues long.

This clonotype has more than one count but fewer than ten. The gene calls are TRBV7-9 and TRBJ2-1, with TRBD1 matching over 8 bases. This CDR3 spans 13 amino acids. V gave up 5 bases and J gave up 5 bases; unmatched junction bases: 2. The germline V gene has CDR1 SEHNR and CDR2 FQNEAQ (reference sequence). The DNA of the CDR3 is TGTGCCAGCAGCACGACAGGGGACAATGAGCAGTTCTTC. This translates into CASSTTGDNEQFF.

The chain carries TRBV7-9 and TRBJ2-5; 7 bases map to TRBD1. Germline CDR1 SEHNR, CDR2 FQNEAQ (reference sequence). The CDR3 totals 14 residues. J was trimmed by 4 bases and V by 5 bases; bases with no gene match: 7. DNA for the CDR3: TGTGCCAGCAGCCGAGGGGGCGCGGGAGAGACCCAGTACTTC. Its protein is CASSRGGAGETQYF.

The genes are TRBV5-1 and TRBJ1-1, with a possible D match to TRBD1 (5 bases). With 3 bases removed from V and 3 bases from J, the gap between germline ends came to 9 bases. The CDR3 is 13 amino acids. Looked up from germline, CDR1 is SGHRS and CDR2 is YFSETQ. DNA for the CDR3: TGCGCCAGCAGCTCCTGGGGGTACACTGAAGCTTTCTTT. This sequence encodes CASSSWGYTEAFF.

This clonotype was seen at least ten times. The CDR3 is CASSYTSGGAELVSKNIQYF. CDR3 in DNA: TGCGCCAGCAGCTACACTAGCGGGGGGGCGGAATTGGTGAGCAAAAACATTCAGTACTTC. The chain joins TRBV5-1 to TRBJ2-4, with TRBD2 matching over 13 bases. The V segment lost 3 bases and the J segment 3 bases; nucleotides outside the gene matches: 15. Germline CDR1 reads SGHRS; CDR2 reads YFSETQ. The CDR3 spans 20 residues.

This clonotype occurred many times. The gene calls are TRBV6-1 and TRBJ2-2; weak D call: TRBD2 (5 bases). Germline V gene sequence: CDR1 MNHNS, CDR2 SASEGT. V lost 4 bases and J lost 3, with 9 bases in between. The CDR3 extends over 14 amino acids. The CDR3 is CASSVYGDTGELFF. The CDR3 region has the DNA TGTGCCAGCAGTGTGTACGGGGACACCGGGGAGCTGTTTTTT.

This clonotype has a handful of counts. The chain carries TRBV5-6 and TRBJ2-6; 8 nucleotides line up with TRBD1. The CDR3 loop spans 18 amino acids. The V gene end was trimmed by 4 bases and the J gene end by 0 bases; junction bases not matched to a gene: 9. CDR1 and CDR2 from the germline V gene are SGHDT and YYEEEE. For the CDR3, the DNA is TGTGCCAGCAGCCACACAGGGGGGTCAAGCTCTGGGGCCAACGTCCTGACTTTC. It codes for CASSHTGGSSSGANVLTF.

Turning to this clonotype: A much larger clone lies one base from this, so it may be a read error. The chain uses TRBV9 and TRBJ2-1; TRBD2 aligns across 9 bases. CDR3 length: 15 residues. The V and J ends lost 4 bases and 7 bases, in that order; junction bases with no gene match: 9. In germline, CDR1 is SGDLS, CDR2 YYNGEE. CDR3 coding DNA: TGTGCCAGCAGCATAGGTAGCGGGAGTTCAAATGAGCAGTTCTTC. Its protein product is CASSIGSGSSNEQFF.

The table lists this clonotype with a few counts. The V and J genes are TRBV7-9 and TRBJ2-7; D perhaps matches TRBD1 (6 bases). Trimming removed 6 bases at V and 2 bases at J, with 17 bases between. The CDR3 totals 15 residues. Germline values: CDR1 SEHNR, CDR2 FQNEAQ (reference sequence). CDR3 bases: TGTGCCAGCAGTCGAGGTGGGGGCGAAACCTACGAGCAGTACTTC. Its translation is CASSRGGGETYEQYF.

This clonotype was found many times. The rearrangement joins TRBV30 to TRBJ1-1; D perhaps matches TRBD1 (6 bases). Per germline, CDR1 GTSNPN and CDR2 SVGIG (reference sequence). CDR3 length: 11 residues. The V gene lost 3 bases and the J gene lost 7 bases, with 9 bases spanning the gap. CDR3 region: CAWSGQLEAFF. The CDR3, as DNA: TGTGCCTGGAGCGGACAGCTTGAAGCTTTCTTT.

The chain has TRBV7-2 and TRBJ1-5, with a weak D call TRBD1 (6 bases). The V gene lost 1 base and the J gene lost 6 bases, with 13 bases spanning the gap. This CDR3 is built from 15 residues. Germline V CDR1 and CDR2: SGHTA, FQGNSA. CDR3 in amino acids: CASSLGGGGIQPQHF. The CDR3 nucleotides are TGTGCCAGCAGCTTAGGAGGGGGAGGGATTCAGCCCCAGCATTTT.

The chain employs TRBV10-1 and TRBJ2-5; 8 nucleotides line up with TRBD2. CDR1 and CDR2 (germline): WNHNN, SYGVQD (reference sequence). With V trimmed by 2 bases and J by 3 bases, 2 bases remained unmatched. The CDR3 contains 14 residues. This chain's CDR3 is CASSEPGREETQYF. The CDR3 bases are TGCGCCAGCAGTGAGCCCGGGAGGGAAGAGACCCAGTACTTC.

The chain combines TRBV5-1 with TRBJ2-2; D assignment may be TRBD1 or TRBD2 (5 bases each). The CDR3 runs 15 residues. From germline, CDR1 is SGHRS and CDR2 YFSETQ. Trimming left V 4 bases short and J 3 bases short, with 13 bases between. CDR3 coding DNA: TGCGCCAGCAGCCCGGGACGTAGCTACACCGGGGAGCTGTTTTTT. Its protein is CASSPGRSYTGELFF.

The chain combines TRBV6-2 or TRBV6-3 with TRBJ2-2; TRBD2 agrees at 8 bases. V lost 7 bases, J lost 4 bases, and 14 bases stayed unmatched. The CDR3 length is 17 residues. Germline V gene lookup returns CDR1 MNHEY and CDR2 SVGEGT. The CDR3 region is CASTQAGVRSGTGELFF. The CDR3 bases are TGTGCCAGCACCCAAGCGGGAGTTCGGTCGGGCACCGGGGAGCTGTTTTTT.

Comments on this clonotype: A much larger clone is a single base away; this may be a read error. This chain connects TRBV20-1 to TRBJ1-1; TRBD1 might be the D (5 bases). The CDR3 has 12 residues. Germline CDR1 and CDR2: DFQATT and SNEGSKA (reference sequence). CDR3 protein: CSARKTDTKAFF. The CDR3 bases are TGCAGTGCTAGAAAGACAGACACTAAAGCTTTCTTT.

The CDR3 nucleotides read TGTGCCAGCAGCAAAGGGGACAGGGATTACGAGCAGTACTTC. As protein: CASSKGDRDYEQYF. The gene calls are TRBV4-2 and TRBJ2-7; 9 nucleotides match TRBD1. The ends lost 5 bases at V and 4 bases at J; junction bases unmatched: 6. The CDR3 spans 14 residues. CDR1 and CDR2 from the germline V gene are LGHNA and YNFKEQ.

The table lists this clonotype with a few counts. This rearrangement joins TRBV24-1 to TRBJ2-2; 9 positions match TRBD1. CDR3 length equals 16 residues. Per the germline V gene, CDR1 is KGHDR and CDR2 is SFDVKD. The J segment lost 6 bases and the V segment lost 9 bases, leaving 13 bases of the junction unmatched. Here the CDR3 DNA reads TGTGCCACCGGGACAGGGTCAGATCTAAGGGCCGGGGAGCTGTTTTTT. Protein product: CATGTGSDLRAGELFF.

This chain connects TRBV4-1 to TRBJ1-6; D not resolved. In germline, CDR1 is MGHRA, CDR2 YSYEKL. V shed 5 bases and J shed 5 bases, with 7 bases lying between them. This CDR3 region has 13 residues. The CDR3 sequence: CASSSRDNSPLHF. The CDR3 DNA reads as TGCGCCAGCAGCTCAAGAGATAATTCACCCCTCCACTTT.

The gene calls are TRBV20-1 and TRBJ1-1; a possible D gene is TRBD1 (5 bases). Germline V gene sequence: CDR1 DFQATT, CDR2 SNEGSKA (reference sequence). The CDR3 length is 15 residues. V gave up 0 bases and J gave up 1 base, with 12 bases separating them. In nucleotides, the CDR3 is TGCAGTGCTAGAGATCTGATGACAGAGAACACTGAAGCTTTCTTT. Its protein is CSARDLMTENTEAFF.

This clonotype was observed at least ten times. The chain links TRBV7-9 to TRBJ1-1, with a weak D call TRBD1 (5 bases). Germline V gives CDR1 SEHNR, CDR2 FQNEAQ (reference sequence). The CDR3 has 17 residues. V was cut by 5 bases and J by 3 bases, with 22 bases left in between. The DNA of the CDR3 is TGTGCCAGCAGCAGCCGGGGCGGGGGATGGGCCGACACTGAAGCTTTCTTT. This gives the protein CASSSRGGGWADTEAFF.

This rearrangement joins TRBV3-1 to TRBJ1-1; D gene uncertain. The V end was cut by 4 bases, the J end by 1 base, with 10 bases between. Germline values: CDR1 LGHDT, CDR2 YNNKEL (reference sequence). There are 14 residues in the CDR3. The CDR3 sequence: CASSRSGANTEAFF. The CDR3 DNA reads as TGTGCCAGCAGCCGGTCCGGAGCGAACACTGAAGCTTTCTTT.

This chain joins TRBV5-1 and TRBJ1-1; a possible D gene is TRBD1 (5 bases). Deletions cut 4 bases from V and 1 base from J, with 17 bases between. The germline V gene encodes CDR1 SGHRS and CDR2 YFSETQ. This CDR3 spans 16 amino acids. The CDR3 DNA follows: TGCGCCAGCAGCCCTGGTTCGGGACGGCCGAACACTGAAGCTTTCTTT. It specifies CASSPGSGRPNTEAFF.

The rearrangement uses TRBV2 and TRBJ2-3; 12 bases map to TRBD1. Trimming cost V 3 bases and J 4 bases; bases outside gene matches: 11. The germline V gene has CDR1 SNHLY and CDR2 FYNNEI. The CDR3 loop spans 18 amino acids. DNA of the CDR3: TGTGCCAGCAGTGAGGGGACAGGGGGCTGGGCCAGCGCAGATACGCAGTATTTT. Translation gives CASSEGTGGWASADTQYF.

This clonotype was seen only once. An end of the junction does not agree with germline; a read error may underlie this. The CDR3 sequence is CACSPGLAGARTYNEQFF. In DNA, the CDR3 is TGTGCCTGTAGCCCCGGACTAGCGGGGGCCCGTACCTACAATGAGCAGTTCTTC. V usage is TRBV19 and J usage is TRBJ2-1; 13 bases match TRBD2. The CDR3 runs to 18 residues. Per the germline V gene, CDR1 is LNHDA and CDR2 is SQIVND (reference sequence). Looking up the rest from reference TRBV19 and TRBJ2-1 gives the full variable domain: DGGITQSPKYLFRKEGQNVTLSCEQNLNHDAMYWYRQDPGQGLRLIYYSQIVNDFQKGDIAEGYSVSREKKESFPLTVTSAQKNPTAFYLCACSPGLAGARTYNEQFFGPGTRLTVL.

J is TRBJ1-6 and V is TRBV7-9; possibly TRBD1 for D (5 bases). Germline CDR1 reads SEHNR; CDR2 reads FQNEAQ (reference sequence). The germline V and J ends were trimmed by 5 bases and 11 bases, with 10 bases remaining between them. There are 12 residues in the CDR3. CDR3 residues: CASSRGEAPLHF. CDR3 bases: TGTGCCAGCAGCAGAGGGGAAGCACCCCTCCACTTT.

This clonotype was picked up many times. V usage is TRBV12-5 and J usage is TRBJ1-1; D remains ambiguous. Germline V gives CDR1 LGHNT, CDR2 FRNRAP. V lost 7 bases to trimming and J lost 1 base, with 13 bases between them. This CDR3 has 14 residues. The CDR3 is CASATVTPNTEAFF. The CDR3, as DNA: TGTGCTAGTGCCACTGTTACTCCGAACACTGAAGCTTTCTTT.

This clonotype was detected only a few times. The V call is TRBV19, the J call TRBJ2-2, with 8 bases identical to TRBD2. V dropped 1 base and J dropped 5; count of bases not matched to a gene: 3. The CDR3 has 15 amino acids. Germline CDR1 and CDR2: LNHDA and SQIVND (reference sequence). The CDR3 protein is CASSIAGGPTGELFF. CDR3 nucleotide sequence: TGTGCCAGTAGTATAGCGGGGGGGCCTACCGGGGAGCTGTTTTTT.

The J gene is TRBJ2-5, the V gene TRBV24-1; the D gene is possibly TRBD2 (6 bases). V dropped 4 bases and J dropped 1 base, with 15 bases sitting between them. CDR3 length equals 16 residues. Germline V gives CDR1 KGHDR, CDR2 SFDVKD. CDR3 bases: TGTGCCACCAGTGAAAACTTTTGGGGAGGCCAAGAGACCCAGTACTTC. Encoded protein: CATSENFWGGQETQYF.

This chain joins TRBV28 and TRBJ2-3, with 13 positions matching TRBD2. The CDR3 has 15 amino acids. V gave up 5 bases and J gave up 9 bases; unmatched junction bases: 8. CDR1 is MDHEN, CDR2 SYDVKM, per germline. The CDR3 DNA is TGTGCCAGCAGTCCGTGGACTAGCGGGAGCGGAACGCAGTATTTT. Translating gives CASSPWTSGSGTQYF.

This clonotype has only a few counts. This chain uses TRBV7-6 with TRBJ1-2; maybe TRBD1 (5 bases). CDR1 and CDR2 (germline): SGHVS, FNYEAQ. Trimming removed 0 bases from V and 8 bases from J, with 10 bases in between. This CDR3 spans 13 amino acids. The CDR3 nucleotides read TGTGCCAGCAGCTTAGCGCTAGGACAAGGCTACACCTTC. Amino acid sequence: CASSLALGQGYTF.